The clone carrying this TCR beta chain was detected once. This specimen belongs to a study of blood T cell repertoires in COVID-19. Study background: The study drew acute and convalescent COVID-19 samples from the United States, Italy and Spain. T cells, B-cell-depleted T cells, or PBMCs provided the cDNA or gDNA that served as material.

Per germline, CDR1 MNHEY and CDR2 SVGAGI. With 7 bases removed from V and 2 bases from J, the gap between germline ends came to 8 bases. The CDR3 length is 12 residues. As handled by the study authors: Reference gene primer amplification in the assay estimated nucleated cell counts. The repertoire was sequenced with immunoSEQ multiplex PCR; TCRdb's copy has only in-frame clones and lacks some. That table supplies the V and J calls and clone size; D and trimming were determined from the DNA. The repertoire holds roughly 160,000 clones, with roughly 91% as singletons. It was during active infection that Seattle patients were enrolled and then longitudinally followed.

Sequenced input: peripheral blood. The chain links TRBV6-5 to TRBJ1-2; D is undetermined. This receptor was taken from a man aged 18-30 years with COVID-19, enrolled during active disease. CDR3 amino acids: CASTGWNYGYTF. Here the CDR3 DNA reads TGTGCCAGCACCGGTTGGAACTATGGCTACACCTTC.